This TCR beta chain was documented in a study of blood T cell repertoires in COVID-19. Study-wide context: Collection of acute and convalescent COVID-19 samples took place in the United States, Italy and Spain. Sources were T cells, B-cell-depleted T cells, or PBMCs; the material itself was cDNA or gDNA.

As originally analysed: Amplification with reference gene primers provided the estimates of nucleated cell counts. The protocol was immunoSEQ multiplex PCR, while the TCRdb copy is restricted to in-frame clones and leaves out a portion. V, J and clone size reflect that table, while D and trimming were determined from the DNA. The sample consists of 50,000 to 65,000 clones, around 88% of them appearing once. The V gene's germline CDR1 is SGHVS and CDR2 FQNEAQ. V was trimmed by 3 bases and J by 1 base, leaving 12 bases between them. This CDR3 has 15 residues. This chain connects TRBV7-8 to TRBJ1-1, with D possibly TRBD1 on 6 matching bases. The clonotype comes from a human donor in a cohort sampled during active COVID-19. The source material was peripheral blood. This chain's CDR3 is CASSLQTRGNTEAFF. The CDR3 nucleotides are TGTGCCAGCAGCTTGCAAACCAGGGGGAACACTGAAGCTTTCTTT.